The source of this T cell receptor (beta chain) is a study of blood T cell repertoires in COVID-19. Study information: Both acute and convalescent COVID-19 samples were obtained from the United States, Italy and Spain.

Sequencing used immunoSEQ multiplex PCR; TCRdb keeps in-frame clones, though not all of them. The sample contains around 170,000 clones, about 80% of which appear only once. The CDR3 is 15 amino acids. Germline lookup yields CDR1 LGHNT and CDR2 FRNRAP. V was trimmed by 6 bases and J by 3 bases, leaving 12 bases between them. The sequenced sample was peripheral blood. The TCR comes from a man between 25 and 39 years old with active or convalescent COVID-19. V is TRBV12-5 and J is TRBJ1-6; tentatively, D is TRBD1 (6 bases). In nucleotides, the CDR3 is TGTGCTAGTGGGACAGGCCACCTCTATAATTCACCCCTCCACTTT. Encoded protein: CASGTGHLYNSPLHF. Full variable domain (remainder filled in from reference TRBV12-5 and TRBJ1-6): DARVTQTPRHKVTEMGQEVTMRCQPILGHNTVFWYRQTMMQGLELLAYFRNRAPLDDSGMPKDRFSAEMPDATLATLKIQPSEPRDSAVYFCASGTGHLYNSPLHFGNGTRLTVT.